The clone carrying this T cell receptor beta chain has more than one count but fewer than ten. The sample comes from a study of cytomegalovirus exposure and HLA in healthy donors. Overall study context: In a previous analysis, 110 million or so unique TCR beta sequences were found from about 179 million T cells.

Vbeta (60) and Jbeta (13) primers were used in the PCR. The table came from immunoSEQ multiplex PCR; TCRdb's copy has only in-frame clones and leaves some out. The sample holds 100,000 or so clones, about 77% seen once. From germline, CDR1 is GTSNPN and CDR2 SVGIG (reference sequence). This CDR3 region has 14 residues. Trimming shortened V by 2 bases and J by 7 bases, and 15 bases separated the two germline ends. This TCR was sampled from a woman between 18 and 29 years old in good health and CMV-seropositive. V is TRBV30 and J is TRBJ1-5, with D unresolved. The specimen was PBMCs. In nucleotides, the CDR3 is TGTGCCTGGAGTCCGGGTGCCGGCGAACAGCCCCAGCATTTT. Protein: CAWSPGAGEQPQHF.